The clone carrying this TCR beta chain was counted a single time. Its antigen remains unknown. The data originate from a study of T cell responses to AZD1222 COVID-19 vaccine. Study findings and constraints: Repertoire samples came only from after the peak T cell response. Seropositivity was recorded at baseline in only 6 or 7 AZD1222 recipients. Close to half of spike-specific TCRs reportedly recognize unmutated variant regions.

Method: immunoSEQ multiplex PCR; TCRdb's copy keeps in-frame clones and lacks some. The table has more than 90,000 clones, 88% seen once. The sequences come from peripheral blood, collected 28 days after the second AZD1222 dose. The clonotype originates from an adult who received the AZD1222 COVID-19 vaccine.

The DNA for the CDR3 is TGCGCCAGCAGCCAATGGGTAGTTTATAATTCACCCCTCCACTTT. Amino acid sequence: CASSQWVVYNSPLHF. The chain employs TRBV4-1 and TRBJ1-6, with D uncertain. V was cut by 2 bases and J by 4 bases, with 9 bases left in between. This CDR3 region has 15 residues. Germline assignment: CDR1 MGHRA and CDR2 YSYEKL.